This T cell receptor beta chain appears in the sequencing data of a study of shared clonotypes between healthy human individuals. In regard to this clone: The target antigen is unknown.

Regarding the study as a whole: In a few donors, about 5% of naive CD4 clonotypes appeared in common.

The CDR3 spans 15 residues. Per germline, CDR1 MDHEN and CDR2 SYDVKM. V dropped 2 bases and J dropped 4 bases, with 12 bases sitting between them. Sequencing was performed with immunoSEQ multiplex PCR; in TCRdb, only in-frame clones are kept and a portion is missing. Here the sample spans about 2 million clones, roughly 95% being singletons. The sequencing input was naive CD4+ T cells sorted from blood. Noted subset: CD45RA+ positively selected. The chain has TRBV28 and TRBJ2-1; D tentatively fits TRBD1 or TRBD2 (5 bases each). This TCR derives from a man in his late teens or twenties in good health. Here the CDR3 reads CASSLPRGRYNEQFF. The CDR3 DNA is TGTGCCAGCAGTTTACCCCGGGGCAGGTACAATGAGCAGTTCTTC.